These T cell receptor beta chains were read from a single sample in a study of control samples from healthy donors and cancer patients. Method: immunoSEQ multiplex PCR; TCRdb's copy keeps in-frame clones and lacks some. The repertoire has about 140,000 clones, around 85% of them found once; the top ten carry approximately 8.6%. Sequencing was performed on blood. Every receptor here comes from a woman aged 25 to 39 in good health. Both conserved end residues are part of each CDR3. The order of the fields is J gene, D gene, clone size, V gene, CDR3 DNA, CDR3 protein. The D gene is left open where the match is weak. The size of a clone is reported for some rows only, either as once, few or many, or as a class for expanded clones.

>TRBJ2-1|TRBD2|.|TRBV3-1/TRBV3-2
TGTGCCAGCAGCGAACCGGTATGGCTAGCGGGAGGGCCGAATGAGCAGTTCTTC
CASSEPVWLAGGPNEQFF
>TRBJ2-1|.|once|TRBV7-9
TGTGCCAGCAGCCCTGGGTTGAGCTCCTACAATGAGCAGTTCTTC
CASSPGLSSYNEQFF
>TRBJ2-1|.|once|TRBV11-2
TGTGCCAGCAGCCCCGGACTACAGGGCAATGAGCAGTTCTTC
CASSPGLQGNEQFF
>TRBJ1-5|.|.|TRBV4-2
TGTGCCAGCAGCCAAGGGGAGGGGAGGGATAGCAATCAGCCCCAGCATTTT
CASSQGEGRDSNQPQHF
>TRBJ2-7|TRBD1|.|TRBV15
TGTGCCACCAGCAAACGACAGGGCAACGAGCAGTACTTC
CATSKRQGNEQYF
>TRBJ2-1|.|once|TRBV30
TGTGCCTGGAGTGTAGCATACAATGAGCAGTTCTTC
CAWSVAYNEQFF
>TRBJ1-2|.|.|TRBV28
TGTGCCAGCAGTTCTAATTGGGCAGGAAACTATGGCTACACCTTC
CASSSNWAGNYGYTF
>TRBJ1-1|TRBD1|.|TRBV5-1
TGCGCCAGCAGCTCATCCGGGACAGGGGGCGTCTCTGAAGCTTTCTTT
CASSSSGTGGVSEAFF
>TRBJ1-2|.|.|TRBV27
TGTGCCAGCAGCCCCCAAACAGTCGGCTATGGCTACACCTTC
CASSPQTVGYGYTF
>TRBJ2-5|.|.|TRBV25-1
TGTGCCAGCAGTGAACCGAGACAAGAGACCCAGTACTTC
CASSEPRQETQYF
>TRBJ2-2|.|.|TRBV19
TGTGCCAGTACTCCCAGTGGGATGGTGCCCGGGGAGCTGTTTTTT
CASTPSGMVPGELFF
>TRBJ1-1|.|.|TRBV5-1
TGCGCCAGCAGAAAGGACCTGGGAGGCACTGAAGCTTTCTTT
CASRKDLGGTEAFF
>TRBJ1-1|TRBD1|.|TRBV7-9
TGTGCCAGCAGCTTCGGGACAGGGGGAAAAACTGAAGCTTTCTTT
CASSFGTGGKTEAFF
>TRBJ1-5|.|.|TRBV6-5
TGTGCCAGCAGTACCCAGAGCAATCAGCCCCAGCATTTT
CASSTQSNQPQHF
>TRBJ1-3|TRBD1|.|TRBV5-1
TGCGCCAGCAGCTGGGACAGCCGCTCTGGAAACACCATATATTTT
CASSWDSRSGNTIYF
>TRBJ2-1|.|.|TRBV5-1
TGCGCCAGCAGCGTAACAGGGAATGAGCAGTTCTTC
CASSVTGNEQFF
>TRBJ1-6|.|.|TRBV24-1
TGTGCCACCAGTGATGGCCAGACCTATAATTCACCCCTCCACTTT
CATSDGQTYNSPLHF
>TRBJ2-1|.|few|TRBV19
TGTGCCAGTAGTATGGCCCGGGGGCGATGGAACAATGAGCAGTTCTTC
CASSMARGRWNNEQFF
>TRBJ1-5|TRBD1|.|TRBV19
TGTGCCAGTAGTTTGGGCCAGGGGGCTGAACAGCCCCAGCATTTT
CASSLGQGAEQPQHF
>TRBJ2-1|TRBD1|.|TRBV18
TGTGCCAGCTCAACAGGGGAAAATGAGCAGTTCTTC
CASSTGENEQFF
>TRBJ1-2|TRBD1|.|TRBV2
TGTGCCAGCAGTGAAGGGGACAGGGTGACGCATACCTTC
CASSEGDRVTHTF
>TRBJ2-7|TRBD1|.|TRBV29-1
TGCAGCTCACGGACAGGGGGGGAGCAGTACTTC
CSSRTGGEQYF
>TRBJ1-5|.|.|TRBV18
TGTGCCAGCTCCCAGACAGGTTTCAATCAGCCCCAGCATTTT
CASSQTGFNQPQHF
>TRBJ2-7|.|.|TRBV20-1
TGCAGTGCTACGAACTACGAGCAGTACTTC
CSATNYEQYF
>TRBJ1-2|.|.|TRBV28
TGTGCCAGCAGTTTGGAAGGGAACTATGGCTACACCTTC
CASSLEGNYGYTF
>TRBJ1-4|.|.|TRBV6-5
TGTGCCAGCCGAAGGGAGGCAAGGGAAAAACTGTTTTTT
CASRREAREKLFF
>TRBJ2-5|.|few|TRBV24-1
TGTGCCACCAGTGAGCCTAACAGGGGGGGGAGAGAGACCCAGTACTTC
CATSEPNRGGRETQYF
>TRBJ1-2|.|.|TRBV7-8
TGTGCCAGCAGCTGGCAGGGGAACTATGGCTACACCTTC
CASSWQGNYGYTF
>TRBJ2-7|.|.|TRBV5-6
TGTGCCAGCAGCCCACAGAAAAGCTCCTACGAGCAGTACTTC
CASSPQKSSYEQYF
>TRBJ2-1|.|.|TRBV7-9
TGTGCCAGCGTTGGACACCCTTTGGGTGAGCAGTTCTTC
CASVGHPLGEQFF
>TRBJ1-1|TRBD1|few|TRBV30
TGTGCCTGGAGCGCCCCGGACAGGTCGGTGAACACTGAAGCTTTCTTT
CAWSAPDRSVNTEAFF
>TRBJ2-7|TRBD1|.|TRBV7-6
TGTGCCAGCAGCTTAGGCACTACAGGGGGGGAGCAGTACTTC
CASSLGTTGGEQYF
>TRBJ1-2|.|.|TRBV3-1/TRBV3-2
TGTGCCAGCAGCCAAGCGGCCGGGGGCGCCTATGGCTACACCTTC
CASSQAAGGAYGYTF
>TRBJ2-3|.|.|TRBV4-1
TGCGCCAGCAGCCAAGGAGACAGGAGAATCACAGATACGCAGTATTTT
CASSQGDRRITDTQYF
>TRBJ2-1|.|.|TRBV2
TGTGCCAGCAGGAGAGAGGTGCGTGAGCAGTTCTTC
CASRREVREQFF
>TRBJ2-1|.|.|TRBV30
TGTGTCTCGATACGGGACGGCTTGAATGAGCAGTTCTTC
CVSIRDGLNEQFF
>TRBJ1-3|.|.|TRBV28
TGTGCCAGCAGTGCCGGGGGGCAGCCTGGAAACACCATATATTTT
CASSAGGQPGNTIYF
>TRBJ2-1|TRBD2|few|TRBV11-2
TGTGCCAGCAGCCACGTTAGCGGGAGGGCTATTGAGCAGTTCTTC
CASSHVSGRAIEQFF
>TRBJ1-3|.|few|TRBV10-3
TGTGCCATCAGGAACGTACAGGGCTACACCATATATTTT
CAIRNVQGYTIYF
>TRBJ2-1|.|.|TRBV28
TGTGCGCCGCCCCGCGGCTCCTACAATGAGCAGTTCTTC
CAPPRGSYNEQFF
>TRBJ2-1|TRBD2|.|TRBV7-2
TGTGCCAGCAGCGTTAGCGGGAAACCCTTTCTCTCCTACAATGAGCAGTTCTTC
CASSVSGKPFLSYNEQFF
>TRBJ1-5|TRBD1|.|TRBV10-1
TGCGCCAGCAGGGACAATCCGGGACAGAAATCCATTGGCAATCAGCCCCAGCATTTT
CASRDNPGQKSIGNQPQHF